These 7 T cell receptor beta chains originate from one sample sequenced in a study of OX40 agonist ivuxolimab in advanced cancers. Only in-frame clones appear in the TCRdb table, and some are missing; sequencing was by immunoSEQ multiplex PCR. The table has 70,000 to 75,000 clones, about 88% seen once. This specimen consisted of CD4+ or CD8+ T cells sorted from blood, obtained in a trial of the OX40 agonist ivuxolimab. Receptors were obtained from an adult with an advanced solid tumor such as melanoma, head and neck, liver or kidney cancer.

This chain connects TRBV27 to TRBJ1-2; 11 bases match TRBD1. V dropped 7 bases and J dropped 2; count of bases not matched to a gene: 15. The germline V gene encodes CDR1 MNHEY and CDR2 SMNVEV (reference sequence). The CDR3 is 18 residues long. CDR3 protein: CASTLLGDRGLLNYGYTF. CDR3 nucleotides: TGTGCCAGCACCTTACTAGGGGACAGGGGGTTATTGAACTATGGCTACACCTTC.

This chain links TRBV28 with TRBJ2-7, with TRBD1 identical over 9 bases. The CDR3 totals 13 residues. J was trimmed by 6 bases and V by 7 bases; bases with no gene match: 7. The germline V gene encodes CDR1 MDHEN and CDR2 SYDVKM. The chain's CDR3 is CASTTGQGTEQYF. The CDR3 nucleotides are TGTGCCAGCACTACGGGACAGGGAACCGAGCAGTACTTC.

The rearrangement links TRBV30 to TRBJ1-6; 10 nucleotides align to TRBD1. This CDR3 has 13 residues. The germline CDR1 and CDR2 sequences are GTSNPN and SVGIG (reference sequence). The V segment lost 3 bases and the J segment 10 bases; nucleotides outside the gene matches: 3. CDR3 sequence: CAWRGDRGSPLHF. The CDR3 coding sequence is TGTGCCTGGAGAGGGGACAGGGGATCACCCCTCCACTTT.

J is TRBJ2-5 and V is TRBV7-3; perhaps TRBD2 as D (5 bases). V lost 1 base to trimming and J lost 4 bases, with 13 bases between them. In germline, CDR1 is SGHTA, CDR2 FQGTGA. The CDR3 is 15 amino acids. CDR3 amino acids: CASSLSTGIGETQYF. The CDR3 coding sequence is TGTGCCAGCAGCTTAAGTACGGGGATAGGAGAGACCCAGTACTTC. Combining the CDR3 with reference TRBV7-3 and TRBJ2-5 gives the whole variable domain GAGVSQTPSNKVTEKGKYVELRCDPISGHTALYWYRQSLGQGPEFLIYFQGTGAADDSGLPNDRFFAVRPEGSVSTLKIQRTERGDSAVYLCASSLSTGIGETQYFGPGTRLLVL.

The rearrangement uses TRBV9 and TRBJ1-2, with TRBD1 as a possible D gene (6 bases). The CDR3 length is 15 residues. The germline V gene encodes CDR1 SGDLS and CDR2 YYNGEE. Trimming pared 4 bases from V and 8 bases from J, leaving 21 bases between. In DNA, the CDR3 is TGTGCCAGCAGCAAACAGCCAGGGGACCCTATGGGCTACACCTTC. Translation: CASSKQPGDPMGYTF.

In regard to this clone: Other DNA sequences in the same sample also yield this CDR3. The chain recombines TRBV18 with TRBJ1-2; unclear D gene. Trimming shortened V by 0 bases and J by 2 bases, and 13 bases separated the two germline ends. The CDR3 runs 16 residues. CDR1 KGHSH and CDR2 LQKENI come from the germline V gene. DNA of the CDR3: TGTGCCAGCTCACCACCGTCAAGGGCCCGGAACTATGGCTACACCTTC. This translates into CASSPPSRARNYGYTF.

The table lists this clone with a count of one. V usage is TRBV5-1 and J usage is TRBJ2-7; TRBD1 agrees at 10 bases. The ends lost 4 bases at V and 5 bases at J; junction bases unmatched: 6. The length of the CDR3 is 14 residues. Germline assignment: CDR1 SGHRS and CDR2 YFSETQ. The CDR3 sequence: CASSPRQGAHEQYF. In DNA form, the CDR3 reads TGCGCCAGCAGCCCCAGACAGGGGGCCCACGAGCAGTACTTC.